These 11 T cell receptor beta chains were all obtained from the same sample, sequenced in a study of metastatic and nonmetastatic thyroid tumors. Among the patients, none had received any treatment before thyroid surgery. TCRdb re-clonotyped the PCR reads via MiXCR. This sample carries around 40,000 clones, roughly 17% of them seen once, and the ten largest clones take roughly 5.6%. Material: blood. Receptors were obtained from a male donor with papillary thyroid cancer or a benign thyroid nodule (not recorded which). Some clones in this sample may be carry-over from other donors' samples.

This clone was recorded at least ten times. The chain is built from TRBV4-1 and TRBJ2-7, with 7 nucleotides matching TRBD1. This CDR3 spans 15 amino acids. The trim removed 4 bases at V and 3 bases at J, leaving 9 bases unmatched. Looked up from germline, CDR1 is MGHRA and CDR2 is YSYEKL. CDR3 bases: TGCGCCAGCAGCCCGAATACAGGGGCCGACTACGAGCAGTACTTC. Translating it yields CASSPNTGADYEQYF.

This clone was seen repeatedly, ten times or more. DNA for the CDR3: TGTGCCAGCAGTTTGATAGGGGGCGCATCTGGAAACACCATATATTTT. Protein: CASSLIGGASGNTIYF. The chain is built from TRBV12-3 or TRBV12-4 and TRBJ1-3, with TRBD1 identical over 7 bases. This CDR3 is 16 amino acids long. With 3 bases clipped from V and 1 base from J, the junction kept 6 bases outside the gene matches.

V is TRBV24-1 and J is TRBJ2-5; D remains ambiguous. This CDR3 comprises 14 residues. Germline assignment: CDR1 KGHDR and CDR2 SFDVKD. V was shortened by 5 bases and J by 3 bases, with 12 bases between the two germline ends. For the CDR3, the DNA is TGTGCCACCAGTGCCGTGGACGGCAAAGAGACCCAGTACTTC. This encodes CATSAVDGKETQYF.

This clone was seen repeatedly, ten times or more. The rearrangement joins TRBV2 to TRBJ2-7; no clear D gene. The germline CDR1 and CDR2 sequences are SNHLY and FYNNEI. Trimming removed 3 bases from V and 3 bases from J, with 6 bases in between. The CDR3 length is 12 residues. CDR3 DNA: TGTGCCAGCAGTGACGAGTACTACGAGCAGTACTTC. Protein product: CASSDEYYEQYF.

This clone was found many times. The V gene is TRBV5-1, the J gene TRBJ1-4; 7 bases fit TRBD1. CDR1 and CDR2 from the germline V gene are SGHRS and YFSETQ. With 4 bases clipped from V and 4 bases from J, the junction kept 10 bases outside the gene matches. The CDR3 length is 16 residues. In DNA, the CDR3 is TGCGCCAGCAGCGCCCCGACCGGGACAGATAATGAAAAACTGTTTTTT. It is translated as CASSAPTGTDNEKLFF. The full variable domain, with the rest looked up from reference TRBV5-1 and TRBJ1-4, is KAGVTQTPRYLIKTRGQQVTLSCSPISGHRSVSWYQQTPGQGLQFLFEYFSETQRNKGNFPGRFSGRQFSNSRSEMNVSTLELGDSALYLCASSAPTGTDNEKLFFGSGTQLSVL.

About this clone itself: At one end, the junction sequence differs from germline, possibly due to a read error. The rearrangement links TRBV19 to TRBJ2-5; possibly TRBD2 for D (6 bases). Germline assignment: CDR1 LNHDA and CDR2 SQIVND (reference sequence). This CDR3 is 15 amino acids long. The CDR3 region has the DNA TGTGCCAGTAGTAAAGGTGTTAGCGGACAAGATACCCAGTACTTC. Its protein is CASSKGVSGQDTQYF. The full variable domain, its missing parts supplied by reference TRBV19 and TRBJ2-5, is DGGITQSPKYLFRKEGQNVTLSCEQNLNHDAMYWYRQDPGQGLRLIYYSQIVNDFQKGDIAEGYSVSREKKESFPLTVTSAQKNPTAFYLCASSKGVSGQDTQYFGPGTRLLVL.

This clone came up many times. This chain uses TRBV19 with TRBJ2-2; D ambiguous. The V and J ends lost 6 bases and 0 bases respectively, with 8 bases between them. Germline CDR1 and CDR2: LNHDA and SQIVND (reference sequence). This CDR3 contains 14 residues. CDR3 sequence reads: CASSLGSNTGELFF. CDR3 bases: TGTGCCAGTAGCTTAGGGTCGAACACCGGGGAGCTGTTTTTT.

As concerns this clone: Compared with germline, one end of the junction differs, possibly owing to a read error. V and J are TRBV5-1 and TRBJ2-3, with a possible D match to TRBD1 (6 bases). This CDR3 comprises 16 residues. Per the germline V gene, CDR1 is SGHRS and CDR2 is YFSETQ. In DNA form, the CDR3 reads TGCGCCAGCATCTTGAGTGGACAGTGGGGACCAGATACGCAGTATTTT. Translating gives CASILSGQWGPDTQYF.

In this sample, this clone turned up many times. The V gene is TRBV2, the J gene TRBJ2-7; D possibly corresponds to TRBD2 (6 bases). The CDR3 spans 14 residues. Per the germline V gene, CDR1 is SNHLY and CDR2 is FYNNEI. The V end lost 3 bases, the J end lost 3 bases, and 12 bases lay between the germline ends. The CDR3 spells CASSDGSGYYEQYF. Written as DNA, the CDR3 is TGTGCCAGCAGTGATGGTAGCGGCTACTACGAGCAGTACTTC.

This clone was counted a single time. This chain joins TRBV11-2 and TRBJ2-3; 11 bases line up with TRBD2. The CDR3 has 16 amino acids. The J segment lost 7 bases and the V segment lost 7 bases, leaving 13 bases of the junction unmatched. Germline lookup yields CDR1 SGHAT and CDR2 FQNNGV. The CDR3 spells CASILLTSGNSNTQYF. The CDR3 DNA sequence: TGTGCCAGCATCCTATTGACTAGCGGGAATTCTAATACGCAGTATTTT.

In its sample, this clone was seen many times. J is TRBJ1-1 and V is TRBV2, with 8 bases lining up with TRBD1. V lost 10 bases and J lost 5; bases outside the gene matches: 3. Germline CDR1 and CDR2: SNHLY and FYNNEI. The CDR3 contains 11 residues. In DNA, the CDR3 is TGTGCCAACAGGGGGGTTACTGAAGCTTTCTTT. Translation: CANRGVTEAFF.